This record looks at one T cell receptor beta chain sequence and its context. Its antigen is unknown. The V gene lost 6 bases and the J gene lost 1 base, with 19 bases spanning the gap. Germline V lookup: CDR1 MDHEN, CDR2 SYDVKM. The CDR3 is 17 amino acids. This entry comes from a study of graft-versus-host responses after intestinal transplantation. The wider study: Among the recipients, all got anti-thymocyte globulin induction and then tacrolimus and steroids for roughly three years.

Some clones are missing from TCRdb's copy, which holds only in-frame ones; the method was immunoSEQ multiplex PCR. The sample includes fewer than 120,000 clones, 93% of them seen just once. This material consisted of unstimulated CD8+ T cells sorted from spleen or lymph node cells, taken before intestinal transplant. This chain links TRBV28 with TRBJ2-1, with a tentative D call TRBD2 (7 bases). This sequence originates from a human donor who received an intestinal transplant. The CDR3 loop is CASSQLGGPRSYNEQFF. The CDR3 DNA reads TGTGCCAGCAGCCAGCTGGGGGGGCCACGTTCCTACAATGAGCAGTTCTTC.